The clone carrying this T cell receptor beta chain appeared a few times. V dropped 0 bases and J dropped 8 bases, with 11 bases sitting between them. Per germline, CDR1 SGHNT and CDR2 YYREEE (reference sequence). The CDR3 is 13 amino acids. The entry originates in a study of cytomegalovirus exposure and HLA in healthy donors. Researchers ran the PCR with 60 Vbeta and 13 Jbeta primers. Only in-frame clones appear in the TCRdb table, and some are missing; sequencing was by immunoSEQ multiplex PCR. Of approximately 110,000 clones in the sample, about 74% were seen once. The sequence derives from a woman between 50 and 59 years old in good health and CMV-seropositive. Sequencing input: PBMCs. This sequence joins TRBV5-4 and TRBJ1-1; D is undetermined. CDR3 in amino acids: CASSLGSRSEAFF. CDR3 DNA sequence: TGTGCCAGCAGCTTGGGATCACGAAGCGAAGCTTTCTTT.